The clone carrying this T cell receptor (beta chain) was found a few times. The sample comes from a study of blood T cell repertoires in COVID-19. At the level of the study: The United States, Italy and Spain supplied acute and convalescent COVID-19 samples. T cells, B-cell-depleted T cells, or PBMCs supplied cDNA or gDNA.

Authors' methods: Estimates of nucleated cell counts were drawn from the amplification of reference gene primers. Here immunoSEQ multiplex PCR was the method, and the copy in TCRdb shows in-frame clones only, minus some. V, J and clone size derive from that table, while D and trimming were established from the DNA sequence. The data show 350,000 to 400,000 clones, 90% seen once. The receptor's source is a man between 18 and 29 years old with active or convalescent COVID-19. Sequenced material: peripheral blood.

The CDR3 region is CASTRPGTRYGYTF. The CDR3 DNA sequence: TGTGCCAGCACACGCCCGGGAACTCGCTATGGCTACACCTTC. The V gene is TRBV5-8, the J gene TRBJ1-2, with D unresolved. Looked up from germline, CDR1 is SGHTS and CDR2 is YDEGEE. CDR3 length: 14 amino acids. Trimming removed 6 bases at V and 4 bases at J, with 16 bases between.